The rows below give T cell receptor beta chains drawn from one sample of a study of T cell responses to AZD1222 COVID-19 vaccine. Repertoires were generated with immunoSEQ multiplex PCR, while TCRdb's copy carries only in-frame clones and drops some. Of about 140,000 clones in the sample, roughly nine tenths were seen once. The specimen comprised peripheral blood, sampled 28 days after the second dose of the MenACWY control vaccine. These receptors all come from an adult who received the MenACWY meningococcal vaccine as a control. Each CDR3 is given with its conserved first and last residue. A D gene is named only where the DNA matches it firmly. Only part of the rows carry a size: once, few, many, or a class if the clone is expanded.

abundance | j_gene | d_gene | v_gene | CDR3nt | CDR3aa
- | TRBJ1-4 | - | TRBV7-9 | TGTGCCAGCAGCTTAGAGGAGGCGCGTCAGGAAAAACTGTTTTTT | CASSLEEARQEKLFF
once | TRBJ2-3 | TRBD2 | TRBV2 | TGTGCCAGCAGGCCTAGCGGGGGCCCCACAGATACGCAGTATTTT | CASRPSGGPTDTQYF
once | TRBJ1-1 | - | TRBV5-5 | TGTGCCAGCAGCTTGATGACACAGGGTTGGGACACTGAAGCTTTCTTT | CASSLMTQGWDTEAFF
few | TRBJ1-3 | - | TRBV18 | TGTGCCAGCTCTACTTACTCTGGAAACACCATATATTTT | CASSTYSGNTIYF
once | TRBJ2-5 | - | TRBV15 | TGTGCCACCAGCAGATTACAAAGCCAAGAGACCCAGTACTTC | CATSRLQSQETQYF
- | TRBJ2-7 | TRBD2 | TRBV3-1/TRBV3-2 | TGTGCCAGCAGCCTACGGGACAGAGGAAATACGGGACTAGCGTACGAGCAGTACTTC | CASSLRDRGNTGLAYEQYF
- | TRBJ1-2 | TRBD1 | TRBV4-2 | TGTGCCAGCAGCCGACCCGGACAGGCCGCTAACTATGGCTACACCTTC | CASSRPGQAANYGYTF
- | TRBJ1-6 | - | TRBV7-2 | TGTGCCAGCAGCCCAAGAGTGGCGGGGAATAATTCACCCCTCCACTTT | CASSPRVAGNNSPLHF
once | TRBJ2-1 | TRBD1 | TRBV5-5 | TGTGCCAGCAGCTTGGTCGGAAGGGACAGGACGGTTGAGCAGTTCTTC | CASSLVGRDRTVEQFF
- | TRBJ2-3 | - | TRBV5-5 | TGTGCCAGCAGCGTTCGGACTACAGGGGTAGGCACAGATACGCAGTATTTT | CASSVRTTGVGTDTQYF
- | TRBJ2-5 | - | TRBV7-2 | TGTGCCAGCAGCTTAGCGGAGACCCAGTACTTC | CASSLAETQYF
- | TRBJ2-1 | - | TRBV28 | TGTGCCAGCAGTTTTGGGTACAATGAGCAGTTCTTC | CASSFGYNEQFF
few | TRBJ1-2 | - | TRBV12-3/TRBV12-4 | TGTGCCAGCAGTTTTTTAAGTGGTGGCTACACCTTC | CASSFLSGGYTF
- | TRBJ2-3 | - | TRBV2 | TGTGCCAGCAGTGGGGCTAGAGGGGCTACAGATACGCAGTATTTT | CASSGARGATDTQYF
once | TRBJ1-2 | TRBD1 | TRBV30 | TGTGCCTGCTCGGACAGGGGCTATGGCTACACCTTC | CACSDRGYGYTF
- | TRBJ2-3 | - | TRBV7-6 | TGTGCCAGCAGCTTAGGAACAGACGCAGATACGCAGTATTTT | CASSLGTDADTQYF
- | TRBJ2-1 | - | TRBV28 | TGTGCCAGCATCTTCCAGGGGTCGAGCAATGAGCAGTTCTTC | CASIFQGSSNEQFF
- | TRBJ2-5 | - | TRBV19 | TGTGCCAGTAGTATACAGCCCCTCGGAGGGACCCAGTACTTC | CASSIQPLGGTQYF
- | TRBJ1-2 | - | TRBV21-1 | TGTGCCAGCAGCACCCTCAAAATGGGCCAGGCTAACTATGGCTACACCTTC | CASSTLKMGQANYGYTF
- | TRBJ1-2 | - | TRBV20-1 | TGCAGTGCTAGAGAGGGCGGCTACACCTTC | CSAREGGYTF
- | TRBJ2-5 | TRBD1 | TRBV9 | TGTGCCAGCAGCCTAACAGGGGGCCGGGAGACCCAGTACTTC | CASSLTGGRETQYF
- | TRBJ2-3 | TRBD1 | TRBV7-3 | TGTGCCAGCAGCTTGGGCCAGGGGGCCTCAGATACGCAGTATTTT | CASSLGQGASDTQYF
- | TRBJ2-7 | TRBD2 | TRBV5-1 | TGCGCCAGCGGCTCGGGACTAGCGGGGGGCGAGCAGTACTTC | CASGSGLAGGEQYF
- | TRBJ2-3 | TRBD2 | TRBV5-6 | TGTGCCAGCAGCTTGGCCCTAGCGGGGCTCACAGATACGCAGTATTTT | CASSLALAGLTDTQYF
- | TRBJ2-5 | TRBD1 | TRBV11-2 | TGTGCCAGCAGCTGGACAGGGAGAGAGACCCAGTACTTC | CASSWTGRETQYF
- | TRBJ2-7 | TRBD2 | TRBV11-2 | TGTGCCAGCAGCCTTAAGCGGGATACCCTCAGCGAGCAGTACTTC | CASSLKRDTLSEQYF
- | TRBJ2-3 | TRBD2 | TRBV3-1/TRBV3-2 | TGTGCCAGCAGCCCCACCCCCGTCCGACTAGCGGGAGGTGGAGATACGCAGTATTTT | CASSPTPVRLAGGGDTQYF
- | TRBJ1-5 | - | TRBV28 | TGTGCCAGCAGTTTACGGCAGGGGAATCAGCCCCAGCATTTT | CASSLRQGNQPQHF
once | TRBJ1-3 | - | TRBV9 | TGTGCCAGCAGCGTAGCGAGTATGGGAAACACCATATATTTT | CASSVASMGNTIYF
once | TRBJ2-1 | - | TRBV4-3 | TGCGCCAGCAGCCGATCCCTCCCTAGCGCTAGCTCCTACAATGAGCAGTTCTTC | CASSRSLPSASSYNEQFF
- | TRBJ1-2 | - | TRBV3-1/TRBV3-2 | TGTGCCAGCAGATTGGGAGATGGCTACACCTTC | CASRLGDGYTF
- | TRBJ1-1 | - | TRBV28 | TGTGCCAGCAGTTTTCACCGAATGAACACTGAAGCTTTCTTT | CASSFHRMNTEAFF
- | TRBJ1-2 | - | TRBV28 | TGTGCCAGCAGGATAAGCAGGGTTCCTAACTATGGCTACACCTTC | CASRISRVPNYGYTF
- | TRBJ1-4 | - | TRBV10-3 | TGTGCCATCAGTGAGTCTCTAGGGGGGAATGAAAAACTGTTTTTT | CAISESLGGNEKLFF
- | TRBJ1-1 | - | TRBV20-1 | TGCAGTGCTAGTACCTCAGGGTCTGAAGCTTTCTTT | CSASTSGSEAFF
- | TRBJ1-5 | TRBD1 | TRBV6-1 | TGTGCCAGCAGTGAAGGGGAGGGGGCGTCCGGTTTGGCCCAGCATTTT | CASSEGEGASGLAQHF
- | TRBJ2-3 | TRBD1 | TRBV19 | TGTGCCAGTAGCCTTCCAGGGGGCCTTCAGGATACGCAGTATTTT | CASSLPGGLQDTQYF
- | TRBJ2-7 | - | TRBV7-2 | TGTGCCAGCAGCTTAGGTCCCAGGGCCTACGAGCAGTACTTC | CASSLGPRAYEQYF
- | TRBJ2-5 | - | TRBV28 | TGTGCCAGCAAGGAGGAGACCCAGTACTTC | CASKEETQYF
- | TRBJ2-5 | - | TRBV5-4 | TGTGCCAGCTCAAACCAAGAGACCCAGTACTTC | CASSNQETQYF
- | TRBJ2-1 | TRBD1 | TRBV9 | TGTGCCAGCAGCGCCGCTGCGGACAGGGGCTCCTACAATGAGCAGTTCTTC | CASSAAADRGSYNEQFF
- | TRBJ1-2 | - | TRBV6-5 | TGTGCCAGCAGCCCCCTGGGTCGGGATAGGAATGGCTACACCTTC | CASSPLGRDRNGYTF
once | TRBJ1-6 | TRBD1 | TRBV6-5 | TGTGCCAGCAGTTACGGAACAAGACAGGGTAATTCACCCCTCCACTTT | CASSYGTRQGNSPLHF
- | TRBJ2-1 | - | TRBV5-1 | TGCGCCAGCAGCTTGGCTGGGCTCTACAATGAGCAGTTCTTC | CASSLAGLYNEQFF
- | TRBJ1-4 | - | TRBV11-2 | TGTGCCAGCAGCTTTGTTTTGTCGGCTAATGAAAAACTGTTTTTT | CASSFVLSANEKLFF
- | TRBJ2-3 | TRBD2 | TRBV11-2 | TGTGCCAGCAGCCGGACGGGACTAGCGGAGACAGATACGCAGTATTTT | CASSRTGLAETDTQYF
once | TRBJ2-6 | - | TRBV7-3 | TGTGCCAGCAGCTCACAAGTTAGCTCTGGGGCCAACGTCCTGACTTTC | CASSSQVSSGANVLTF
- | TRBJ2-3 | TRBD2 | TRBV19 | TGTGCCAGTAGTATTCCGGCTAGCGGGAGTATGGATACGCAGTATTTT | CASSIPASGSMDTQYF
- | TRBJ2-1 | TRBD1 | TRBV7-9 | TGTGCCAGCAGCGCGACAGGGCTATCCTACAATGAGCAGTTCTTC | CASSATGLSYNEQFF
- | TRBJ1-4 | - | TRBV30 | TGTGCCTGGAGTGTAGGGGCCCAGGAAAAACTGTTTTTT | CAWSVGAQEKLFF
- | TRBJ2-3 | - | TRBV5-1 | TGCGCCAGCAGCTCGGGACTGCCGGGGACAGATACGCAGTATTTT | CASSSGLPGTDTQYF
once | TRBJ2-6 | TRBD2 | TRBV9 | TGTGCCAGCAGCGCGAGTCGGGATAGCGGGAGGGGCTCTGGGGCCAACGTCCTGACTTTC | CASSASRDSGRGSGANVLTF